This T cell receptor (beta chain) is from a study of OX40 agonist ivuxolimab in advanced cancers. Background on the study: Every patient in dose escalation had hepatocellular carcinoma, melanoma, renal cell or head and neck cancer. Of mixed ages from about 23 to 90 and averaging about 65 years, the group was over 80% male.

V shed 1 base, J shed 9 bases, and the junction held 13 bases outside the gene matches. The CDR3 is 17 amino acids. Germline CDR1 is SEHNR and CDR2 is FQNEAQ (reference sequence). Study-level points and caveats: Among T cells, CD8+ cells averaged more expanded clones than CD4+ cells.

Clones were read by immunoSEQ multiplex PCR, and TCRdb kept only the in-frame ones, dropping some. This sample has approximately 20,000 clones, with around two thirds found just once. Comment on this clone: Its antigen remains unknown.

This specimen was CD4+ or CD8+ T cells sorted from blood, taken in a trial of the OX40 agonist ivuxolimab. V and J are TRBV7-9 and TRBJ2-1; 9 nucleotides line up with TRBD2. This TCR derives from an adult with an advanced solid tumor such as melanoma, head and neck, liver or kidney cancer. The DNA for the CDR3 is TGTGCCAGCAGCTTAGGAAAGTTAGCGGGAGTTGGAAGTGAGCAGTTCTTC. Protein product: CASSLGKLAGVGSEQFF. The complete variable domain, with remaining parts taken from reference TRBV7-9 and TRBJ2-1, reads DTGVSQNPRHKITKRGQNVTFRCDPISEHNRLYWYRQTLGQGPEFLTYFQNEAQLEKSRLLSDRFSAERPKGSFSTLEIQRTEQGDSAMYLCASSLGKLAGVGSEQFFGPGTRLTVL.